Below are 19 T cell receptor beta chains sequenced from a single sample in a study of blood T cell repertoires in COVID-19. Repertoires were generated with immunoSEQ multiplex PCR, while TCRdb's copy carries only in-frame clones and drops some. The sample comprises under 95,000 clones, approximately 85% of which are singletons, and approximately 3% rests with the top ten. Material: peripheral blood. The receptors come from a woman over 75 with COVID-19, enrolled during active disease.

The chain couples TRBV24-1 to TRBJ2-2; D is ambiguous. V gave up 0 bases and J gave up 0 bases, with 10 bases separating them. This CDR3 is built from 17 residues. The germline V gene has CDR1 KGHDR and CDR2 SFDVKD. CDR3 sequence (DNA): TGTGCCACCAGTGATTTGGTTCCGGGTGCGAACACCGGGGAGCTGTTTTTT. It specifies CATSDLVPGANTGELFF.

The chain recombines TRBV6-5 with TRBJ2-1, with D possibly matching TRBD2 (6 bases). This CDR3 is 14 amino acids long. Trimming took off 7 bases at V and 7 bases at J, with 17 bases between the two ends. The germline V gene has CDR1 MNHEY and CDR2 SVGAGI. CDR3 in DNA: TGTGCCAGCATCGAGGGTGGGGGGAGGAATGAGCAGTTCTTC. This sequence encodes CASIEGGGRNEQFF.

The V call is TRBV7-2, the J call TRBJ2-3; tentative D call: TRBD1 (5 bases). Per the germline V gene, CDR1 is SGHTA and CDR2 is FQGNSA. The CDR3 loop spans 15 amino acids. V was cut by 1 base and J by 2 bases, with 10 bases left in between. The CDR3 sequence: CASSLGWGPTDTQYF. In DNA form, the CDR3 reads TGTGCCAGCAGCTTAGGGTGGGGCCCCACAGATACGCAGTATTTT. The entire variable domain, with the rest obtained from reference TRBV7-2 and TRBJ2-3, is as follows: GAGVSQSPSNKVTEKGKDVELRCDPISGHTALYWYRQSLGQGLEFLIYFQGNSAPDKSGLPSDRFSAERTGGSVSTLTIQRTQQEDSAVYLCASSLGWGPTDTQYFGPGTRLTVL.

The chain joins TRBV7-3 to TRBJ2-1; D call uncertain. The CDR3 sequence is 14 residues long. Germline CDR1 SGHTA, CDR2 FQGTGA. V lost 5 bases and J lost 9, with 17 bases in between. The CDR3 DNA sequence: TGTGCCAGCAGCCTCACCGGGTTTTTATCTGAGCAGTTCTTC. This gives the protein CASSLTGFLSEQFF.

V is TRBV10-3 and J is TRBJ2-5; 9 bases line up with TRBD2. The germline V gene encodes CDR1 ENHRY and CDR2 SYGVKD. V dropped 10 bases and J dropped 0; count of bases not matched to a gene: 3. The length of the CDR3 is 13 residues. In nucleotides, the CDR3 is TGTGCCACGCTAGCGGGGTACCAAGAGACCCAGTACTTC. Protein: CATLAGYQETQYF.

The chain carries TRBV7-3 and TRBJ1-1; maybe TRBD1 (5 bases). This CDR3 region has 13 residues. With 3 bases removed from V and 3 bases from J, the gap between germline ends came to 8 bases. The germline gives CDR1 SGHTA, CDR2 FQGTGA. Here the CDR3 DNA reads TGTGCCAGCAGCTTCGGCAGGGACACTGAAGCTTTCTTT. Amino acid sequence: CASSFGRDTEAFF.

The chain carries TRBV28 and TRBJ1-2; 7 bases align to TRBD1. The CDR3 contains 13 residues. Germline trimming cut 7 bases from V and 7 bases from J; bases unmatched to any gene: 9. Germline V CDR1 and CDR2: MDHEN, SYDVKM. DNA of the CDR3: TGTGCCAGCACCGTGGGACAGCCGTCTGGCTACACCTTC. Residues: CASTVGQPSGYTF.

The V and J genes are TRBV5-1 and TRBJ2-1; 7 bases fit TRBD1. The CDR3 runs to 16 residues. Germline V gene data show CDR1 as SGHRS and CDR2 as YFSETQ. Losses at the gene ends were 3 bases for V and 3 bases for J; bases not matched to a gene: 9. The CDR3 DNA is TGCGCCAGCAGCTGGAGGACAGGCAGTTTCTACAATGAGCAGTTCTTC. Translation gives CASSWRTGSFYNEQFF.

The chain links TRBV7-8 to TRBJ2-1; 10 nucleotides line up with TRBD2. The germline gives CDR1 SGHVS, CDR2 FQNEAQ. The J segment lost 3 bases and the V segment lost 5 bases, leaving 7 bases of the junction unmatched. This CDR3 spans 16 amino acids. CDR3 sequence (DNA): TGTGCCAGCAGCCCCGCTAGCGGGAGCAACTACAATGAGCAGTTCTTC. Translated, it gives CASSPASGSNYNEQFF.

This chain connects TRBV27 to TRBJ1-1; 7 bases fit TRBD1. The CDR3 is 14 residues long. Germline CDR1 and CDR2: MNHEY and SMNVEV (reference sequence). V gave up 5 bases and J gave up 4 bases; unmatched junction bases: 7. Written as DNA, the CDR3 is TGTGCCAGCAGTGCCCTGACAGGGCCCACTGAAGCTTTCTTT. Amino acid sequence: CASSALTGPTEAFF.

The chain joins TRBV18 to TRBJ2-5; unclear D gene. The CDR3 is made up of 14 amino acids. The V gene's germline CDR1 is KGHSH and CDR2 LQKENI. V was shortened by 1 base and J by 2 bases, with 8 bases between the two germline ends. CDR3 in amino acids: CASSPLSEQETQYF. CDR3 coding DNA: TGTGCCAGCTCACCACTCAGCGAACAAGAGACCCAGTACTTC. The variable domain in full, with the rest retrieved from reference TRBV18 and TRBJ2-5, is NAGVMQNPRHLVRRRGQEARLRCSPMKGHSHVYWYRQLPEEGLKFMVYLQKENIIDESGMPKERFSAEFPKEGPSILRIQQVVRGDSAAYFCASSPLSEQETQYFGPGTRLLVL.

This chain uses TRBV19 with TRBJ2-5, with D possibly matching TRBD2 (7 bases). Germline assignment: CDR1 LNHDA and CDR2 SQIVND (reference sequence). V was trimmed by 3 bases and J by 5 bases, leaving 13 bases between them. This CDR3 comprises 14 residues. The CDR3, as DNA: TGTGCCAGTAGTATGATGGCGGGGGCGGAGACCCAGTACTTC. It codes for CASSMMAGAETQYF.

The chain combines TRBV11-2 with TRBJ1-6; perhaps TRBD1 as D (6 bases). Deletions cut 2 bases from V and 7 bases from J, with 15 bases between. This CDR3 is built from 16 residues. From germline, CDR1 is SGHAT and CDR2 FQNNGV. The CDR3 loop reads CASSLKFRDKNSPLHF. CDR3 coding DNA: TGTGCCAGCAGCTTAAAATTCCGGGACAAGAATTCACCCCTCCACTTT.

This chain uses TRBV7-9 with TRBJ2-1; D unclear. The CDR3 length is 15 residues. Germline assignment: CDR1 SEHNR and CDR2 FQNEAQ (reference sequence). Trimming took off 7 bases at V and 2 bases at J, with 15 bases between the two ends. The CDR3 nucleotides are TGTGCCAGCACCTTGCGGATATCCACCTACAATGAGCAGTTCTTC. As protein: CASTLRISTYNEQFF.

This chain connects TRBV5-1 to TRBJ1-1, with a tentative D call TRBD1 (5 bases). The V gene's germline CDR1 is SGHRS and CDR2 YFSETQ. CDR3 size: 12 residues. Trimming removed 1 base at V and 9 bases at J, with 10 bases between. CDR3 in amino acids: CASSLPGMKAFF. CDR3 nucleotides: TGCGCCAGCAGCTTGCCAGGGATGAAAGCTTTCTTT.

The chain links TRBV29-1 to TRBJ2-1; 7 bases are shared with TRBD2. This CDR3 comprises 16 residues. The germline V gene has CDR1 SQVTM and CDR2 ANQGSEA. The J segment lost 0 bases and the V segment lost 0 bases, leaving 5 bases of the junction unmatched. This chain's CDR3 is CSVEDRGGGSYNEQFF. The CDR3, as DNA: TGCAGCGTTGAAGATCGCGGCGGGGGCTCCTACAATGAGCAGTTCTTC.

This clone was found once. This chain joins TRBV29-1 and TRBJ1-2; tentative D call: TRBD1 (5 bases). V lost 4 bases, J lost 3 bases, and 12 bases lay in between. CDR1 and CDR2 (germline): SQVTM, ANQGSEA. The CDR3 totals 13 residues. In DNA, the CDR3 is TGCAGCGTTGTCGGGGGGGTGGACTATGGCTACACCTTC. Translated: CSVVGGVDYGYTF.

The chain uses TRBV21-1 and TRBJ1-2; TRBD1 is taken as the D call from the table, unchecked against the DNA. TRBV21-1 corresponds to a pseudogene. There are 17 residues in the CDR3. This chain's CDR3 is CASRRGVEQGFNYGYTF. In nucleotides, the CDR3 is TGTGCCAGCCGGAGGGGGGTTGAACAGGGGTTTAACTATGGCTACACCTTC.

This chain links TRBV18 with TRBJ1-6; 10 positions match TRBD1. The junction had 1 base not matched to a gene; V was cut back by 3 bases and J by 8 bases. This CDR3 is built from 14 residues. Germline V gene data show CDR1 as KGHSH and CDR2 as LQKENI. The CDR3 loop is CASSPGTGDSPLHF. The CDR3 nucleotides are TGTGCCAGCTCACCTGGGACAGGGGATTCACCCCTCCACTTT.